This T cell receptor (beta chain) was recovered during a study of blood T cell repertoires in COVID-19 (dated by TCRdb to between 2020 and 2021). Turning to the overall study: Samples covering the acute and convalescent phases of COVID-19 were provided by collaborators in the United States, Italy and Spain. Samples were obtained from the ongoing ImmuneRACE study (first 160 participants) and from some 1,200 subjects provided by 6 global collaborators. The repertoires were released in a freely available public database intended as a resource for research on the immune response to SARS-CoV-2. A de-identified subject ID, COVID-19 status, age in years and sex were almost always included in the sample metadata. The prospective study material was composed of cDNA or gDNA derived from T cells, B-cell-depleted T cells, or PBMCs. Subjects who had been exposed to COVID-19, were actively infected with it, or had recovered from it provided the deeply sampled blood TCRbeta repertoires that made up the dataset. Where HLA class I and class II types were available, the types were taken from metadata supplied by the sample provider, not from assay-based typing.

Notes on this clone: There is no known antigen for this receptor. There are no base qualities to consult, and no much larger clone falls within one base.

The CDR3 sequence holds 13 residues, the cysteine and phenylalanine included. Of the read, only the CDR3 DNA is kept; its 39 bases are in frame from base 1. Relative to germline, V is missing 7 bases and J is missing 6 bases, with 4 bases of the junction outside any gene match. The immunoSEQ Assay, a bias-controlled multiplex PCR, was used to amplify TCRbeta CDR3 regions from genomic DNA. Per the authors' processing: The number of nucleated cells in each sample was estimated by amplification of reference gene primers within the assay. Sequence reads were collapsed and filtered to measure the absolute abundance of every unique TCRbeta CDR3 rearrangement. For each sample, productive Simpson clonality was calculated as the square root of Simpson's diversity index across productive rearrangements. The table was pulled from immuneACCESS by TCRdb, which kept in-frame rearrangements only. Such tables lose some clones; where checked, under half of the loss comes from unresolved V genes, and the rest has no known cause. V and J calls and clone size are copied from that table; D and trimming were computed from the DNA. The sample table shows about 59,000 clones, and around 81% are seen once. Of the sample, 28% is held by the ten largest clones.

Results the study describes overall, beyond this receptor: The quantity of clinical and demographic metadata differed by source and by participant and was supplied without curation.

Whole blood was collected in K2EDTA tubes by collaborating institutions according to the institutions' own protocols. For TCRbeta analysis, collaborators shipped samples in one of three forms: frozen whole blood, isolated PBMCs, or DNA extracted from either of those sample types. The V gene is TRBV12-3 or TRBV12-4 and the J gene is TRBJ1-4, and TRBD1 aligns with 8 junction nucleotides. The TCR sequence derives from a woman older than 75 with active or convalescent COVID-19. The sequencing sample was made of peripheral blood. The CDR3 region: CASKGQAHEKLFF. The nucleotide sequence reads TGTGCCAGCAAGGGACAGGCGCATGAAAAACTGTTTTTT.